This is a list of T cell receptor beta chains from one sample in a study of vaccination and CD4 T cells after COVID-19. TCRdb processed the PCR reads anew with MiXCR; each CDR3 protein has one entry. The sample records 26,000 or so distinct CDR3 sequences, 50% to 65% being singletons. The source was CD4+ T cells from blood, collected about 7 months after SARS-CoV-2 vaccination. The receptors stem from a human donor who had recovered from COVID-19. Both conserved end residues are part of each CDR3. The D gene is left open where the match is weak. Expanded clones get a size class; other rows say once, few or many, or leave the size out.

V	D	J	size	CDR3	DNA
TRBV24-1	NA	TRBJ2-5	few	CATSDRGGEETQYF	TGTGCCACCAGTGATCGTGGGGGCGAAGAGACCCAGTACTTC
TRBV10-3	NA	TRBJ1-4	NA	CAVRGDEKLFF	TGTGCCGTCCGGGGGGATGAAAAACTGTTTTTT
TRBV23-1	NA	TRBJ2-7	NA	CASSQSGPYEQYF	TGCGCCAGCAGTCAATCAGGCCCCTACGAGCAGTACTTC
TRBV2	NA	TRBJ2-3	NA	CATQGRAETDTQYF	TGTGCCACCCAGGGGAGGGCTGAGACAGATACGCAGTATTTT
TRBV5-4	NA	TRBJ2-7	NA	CASSQVETQEQYF	TGTGCCAGCAGCCAAGTGGAGACCCAGGAGCAGTACTTC
TRBV24-1	TRBD1	TRBJ2-1	few	CATSDSRTGSHEQFF	TGTGCCACCAGTGATTCCCGGACAGGTAGTCATGAGCAGTTCTTC
TRBV5-4	TRBD2	TRBJ2-1	NA	CASSLGTSSHEQFF	TGTGCCAGCAGCTTGGGGACTAGCTCTCATGAGCAGTTCTTC
TRBV19	NA	TRBJ1-5	NA	CASSVSGDNQPQHF	TGTGCCAGTAGTGTCTCCGGGGACAATCAGCCCCAGCATTTT
TRBV20-1	TRBD1	TRBJ2-7	NA	CSARPRDRSSYEQYF	TGCAGTGCTAGGCCCCGGGACAGGAGCTCCTACGAGCAGTACTTC
TRBV20-1	TRBD2	TRBJ2-1	few	CSATSGGVNEQFF	TGCAGTGCTACTAGCGGGGGAGTGAATGAGCAGTTCTTC
TRBV25-1	TRBD1	TRBJ1-2	NA	CASSQMGQGHGYTF	TGTGCCAGCAGCCAGATGGGACAGGGACATGGCTACACCTTC
TRBV6-1	TRBD1	TRBJ1-2	NA	CASREDPGQGEPSYGYTF	TGTGCCAGCAGAGAGGATCCGGGACAGGGGGAACCTAGCTATGGCTACACCTTC
TRBV6-5	TRBD2	TRBJ2-1	NA	CASSYSGLEGGEQFF	TGTGCCAGCAGTTACTCGGGACTAGAGGGGGGTGAGCAGTTCTTC
TRBV19	NA	TRBJ2-7	once	CASSLSGSSYEQYF	TGTGCCAGTAGCCTCAGCGGAAGCTCCTACGAGCAGTACTTC
TRBV5-4	TRBD2	TRBJ2-7	NA	CASSPIAGGPYEQYF	TGTGCCAGCAGCCCCATAGCGGGAGGGCCCTATGAGCAGTACTTC
TRBV2	TRBD2	TRBJ2-7	NA	CASFQAGFEQCF	TGTGCCAGCTTCCAAGCGGGATTTGAGCAGTGCTTC
TRBV12-3/TRBV12-4	NA	TRBJ1-5	NA	CASLDGFSNQPQHF	TGTGCCAGCCTGGACGGGTTTAGCAATCAGCCCCAGCATTTT
TRBV7-9	NA	TRBJ2-1	NA	CASSFPRVTDEQFF	TGTGCCAGCAGCTTCCCAAGAGTTACCGATGAGCAGTTCTTC
TRBV5-4	TRBD2	TRBJ2-7	NA	CASDSGAEQYF	TGTGCCAGCGACAGCGGGGCCGAGCAGTACTTC
TRBV24-1	NA	TRBJ2-1	few	CATRNPGEGNEQFF	TGTGCCACAAGGAACCCAGGGGAGGGCAATGAGCAGTTCTTC
TRBV27	TRBD2	TRBJ2-3	NA	CASSLLRTRRTDTQYF	TGTGCCAGCAGTTTACTCCGGACTAGGCGCACAGATACGCAGTATTTT
TRBV5-8	NA	TRBJ2-7	NA	CATTTQIGNEQYF	TGTGCCACAACGACACAAATAGGTAACGAGCAGTACTTC
TRBV7-6	NA	TRBJ2-3	NA	CASSLGTDTQYF	TGTGCCAGCAGCTTAGGCACTGATACGCAGTATTTT
TRBV11-2	NA	TRBJ2-7	NA	CASSFGSPYEQYF	TGTGCCAGCAGCTTCGGCAGTCCCTACGAGCAGTACTTC
TRBV4-3	NA	TRBJ2-1	NA	CASSQALGTHNEQFF	TGCGCCAGCAGCCAAGCATTAGGGACTCACAATGAGCAGTTCTTC
TRBV15	TRBD2	TRBJ2-1	NA	CATSRELATSLREQFF	TGTGCCACCAGCAGAGAACTAGCGACAAGTCTTCGTGAGCAGTTCTTC
TRBV20-1	TRBD1	TRBJ1-5	NA	CSARVGTGGNQPQHF	TGCAGTGCTAGAGTTGGGACAGGGGGCAATCAGCCCCAGCATTTT
TRBV20-1	NA	TRBJ2-6	NA	CSARDLYSGANVLTF	TGCAGTGCTAGAGATCTTTACTCTGGGGCCAACGTCCTGACTTTC
TRBV7-3	NA	TRBJ1-1	once	CASSLGGFTEAFF	TGTGCCAGCAGCTTAGGGGGTTTCACTGAAGCTTTCTTT
TRBV19	NA	TRBJ1-5	few	CASRMGNQPQHF	TGTGCCAGTAGGATGGGCAATCAGCCCCAGCATTTT
TRBV20-1	TRBD2	TRBJ2-3	few	CSAGAPGTRKDTQYF	TGCAGTGCAGGGGCCCCCGGGACTAGAAAAGATACGCAGTATTTT
TRBV6-1	NA	TRBJ1-2	NA	CASSDSYDYGYTF	TGTGCCAGCAGTGACAGTTATGACTATGGCTACACCTTC
TRBV20-1	TRBD2	TRBJ2-2	NA	CSARGGLAGTGELFF	TGCAGTGCTAGAGGGGGACTAGCGGGAACCGGGGAGCTGTTTTTT
TRBV6-1	TRBD2	TRBJ2-1	NA	CASNSGSTQAEQFF	TGTGCCAGCAATAGCGGGAGCACTCAGGCTGAGCAGTTCTTC
TRBV2	NA	TRBJ1-6	NA	CASRADGGNSPLHF	TGTGCCAGCAGAGCCGACGGGGGCAATTCACCCCTCCACTTT
TRBV27	NA	TRBJ2-6	NA	CASSSREGRTGANVLTF	TGTGCCAGCAGTTCCCGTGAGGGGCGAACTGGGGCCAACGTCCTGACTTTC
TRBV5-1	TRBD2	TRBJ2-5	NA	CASSLSSGVQETQYF	TGCGCCAGCAGCTTATCCAGCGGGGTACAAGAGACCCAGTACTTC
TRBV7-2	TRBD2	TRBJ2-1	few	CASSLEAGGPHEQFF	TGTGCCAGCAGCTTAGAAGCGGGAGGGCCCCATGAGCAGTTCTTC
TRBV28	NA	TRBJ2-7	NA	CASRRIAGSVEQYF	TGTGCCAGCAGGCGTATCGCTGGTTCGGTCGAGCAGTACTTC
TRBV6-1	NA	TRBJ2-1	NA	CASNPGGISSYNEQFF	TGTGCCAGCAACCCCGGAGGGATCTCCTCTTACAATGAGCAGTTCTTC
TRBV20-1	TRBD2	TRBJ2-2	NA	CSARDTGRLIGELFF	TGCAGTGCTAGAGATACCGGGAGGCTGATCGGGGAGCTGTTTTTT
TRBV19	TRBD2	TRBJ2-3	NA	CASSPRLAGTDTQYF	TGTGCCAGTAGTCCGAGACTAGCGGGCACAGATACGCAGTATTTT
TRBV6-1	NA	TRBJ1-5	few	CASSIRGYSNQPQHF	TGTGCCAGCAGCATAAGGGGTTATAGCAATCAGCCCCAGCATTTT
TRBV19	NA	TRBJ2-3	once	CASSMVGRQSTDTQYF	TGTGCCAGTAGTATGGTTGGGAGACAAAGCACAGATACGCAGTATTTT
TRBV4-1	NA	TRBJ2-7	once	CASSPLLGGRRGEQYF	TGCGCCAGCAGCCCACTGTTGGGTGGGAGGCGAGGCGAGCAGTACTTC
TRBV28	TRBD1	TRBJ1-2	few	CATLTGRGYTF	TGTGCCACCCTGACAGGGCGCGGCTACACCTTC
TRBV29-1	NA	TRBJ2-5	few	CSVEFGVQETQYF	TGCAGCGTTGAATTTGGGGTCCAAGAGACCCAGTACTTC
TRBV20-1	NA	TRBJ1-3	NA	CSARPTGSRGNTIYF	TGCAGTGCTAGACCCACAGGGTCTCGGGGAAACACCATATATTTT
TRBV20-1	TRBD1	TRBJ1-5	NA	CSATGQGERIRGQPQHF	TGCAGTGCCACGGGACAGGGGGAAAGGATCCGCGGTCAGCCCCAGCATTTT
TRBV5-6	NA	TRBJ1-6	NA	CASSFLGINDSPLHF	TGTGCCAGCAGCTTCTTAGGGATTAACGATTCACCCCTCCACTTT
TRBV6-1	NA	TRBJ1-6	few	CASSEPGTPSSYNSPLHF	TGTGCCAGCAGTGAGCCAGGGACACCGAGCTCCTATAATTCACCCCTCCACTTT
TRBV7-9	TRBD2	TRBJ2-1	NA	CASSSRETYNEQFF	TGTGCCAGCAGCTCGCGGGAGACCTACAATGAGCAGTTCTTC
TRBV6-5	NA	TRBJ1-5	NA	CASSYSGLRDSNQPQHF	TGTGCCAGCAGTTACTCGGGTTTGAGGGATAGCAATCAGCCCCAGCATTTT
TRBV28	TRBD1	TRBJ1-5	few	CATKTGLNQPQHF	TGTGCCACTAAGACAGGGCTAAATCAGCCCCAGCATTTT
TRBV28	TRBD2	TRBJ2-2	NA	CASRSALAGDTGELFF	TGTGCCAGCAGGTCTGCCCTAGCGGGAGACACCGGGGAGCTGTTTTTT
TRBV20-1	NA	TRBJ1-2	NA	CSARDQEITRYGYTF	TGCAGTGCTAGAGATCAGGAGATCACTCGCTATGGCTACACCTTC